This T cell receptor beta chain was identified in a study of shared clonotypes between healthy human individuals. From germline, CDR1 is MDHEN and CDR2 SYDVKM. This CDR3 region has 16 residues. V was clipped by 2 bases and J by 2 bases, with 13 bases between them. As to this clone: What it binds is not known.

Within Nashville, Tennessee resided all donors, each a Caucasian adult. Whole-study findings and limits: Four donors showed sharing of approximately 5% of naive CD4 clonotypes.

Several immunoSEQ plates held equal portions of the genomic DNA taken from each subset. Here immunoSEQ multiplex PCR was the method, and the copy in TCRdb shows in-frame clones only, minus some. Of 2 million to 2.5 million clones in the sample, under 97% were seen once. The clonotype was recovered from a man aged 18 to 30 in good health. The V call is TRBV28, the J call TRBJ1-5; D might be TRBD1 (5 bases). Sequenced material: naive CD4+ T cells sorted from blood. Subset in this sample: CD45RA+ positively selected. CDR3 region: CASSLLVTVGNQPQHF. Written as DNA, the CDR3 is TGTGCCAGCAGTTTACTAGTGACAGTCGGCAATCAGCCCCAGCATTTT.